These 10 T cell receptor beta chains were sequenced from one sample in a study of blood T cell repertoires in COVID-19. TCRdb's copy holds only in-frame clones and misses some; the assay was immunoSEQ multiplex PCR. Of 120,000 to 150,000 clones listed, about 80% are singletons. The sample consisted of peripheral blood. These receptor sequences come from a human donor in a cohort sampled during active COVID-19.

V gene TRBV29-1 combines with J gene TRBJ2-1; D possibly corresponds to TRBD1 (5 bases). The CDR3 loop spans 13 amino acids. V gave up 1 base and J gave up 10 bases, with 14 bases separating them. The germline V gene has CDR1 SQVTM and CDR2 ANQGSEA. The CDR3 spells CSVEGYAGNEQFF. In DNA, the CDR3 is TGCAGCGTTGAAGGTTATGCAGGGAACGAGCAGTTCTTC.

The rearrangement joins TRBV7-9 to TRBJ1-1, with TRBD1 identical over 7 bases. Per germline, CDR1 SEHNR and CDR2 FQNEAQ (reference sequence). The CDR3 extends over 15 amino acids. J was trimmed by 3 bases and V by 1 base; bases with no gene match: 5. The chain's CDR3 is CASSLEGQFYTEAFF. The CDR3 DNA reads TGTGCCAGCAGCTTAGAGGGACAGTTTTACACTGAAGCTTTCTTT.

For this clone: A read error may produce the germline difference seen at one junction end. The chain joins TRBV5-1 to TRBJ1-2; D gene uncertain. This CDR3 contains 15 residues. The germline V gene encodes CDR1 SGHRS and CDR2 YFSETQ. As DNA, the CDR3 is TGCGCCAGCCGCTTAGAACGGGGATCAAACTATGGCTACACCTTC. Its translation is CASRLERGSNYGYTF.

The chain links TRBV6-5 to TRBJ2-2, with a possible D match to TRBD1 (7 bases). Deletions cut 7 bases from V and 4 bases from J, with 10 bases between. This CDR3 is 13 amino acids long. CDR1 MNHEY and CDR2 SVGAGI come from the germline V gene. The CDR3 nucleotides read TGTGCCAGCACCAGGGGGGCCACCGGGGAGCTGTTTTTT. It specifies CASTRGATGELFF.

A remark on this clone: One end of the junction does not line up with germline, which may come from a read error. The chain has TRBV7-7 and TRBJ2-1; tentative D call: TRBD2 (7 bases). Germline V gene lookup returns CDR1 SSHAT and CDR2 FNYEAQ (reference sequence). The CDR3 consists of 16 residues. The CDR3 spells CASSLGSRGLNNEQFF. DNA of the CDR3: TGTGCTAGCAGCTTAGGATCGCGGGGGCTTAACAATGAGCAGTTCTTC.

V is TRBV3-1 (or the pseudogene TRBV3-2) and J is TRBJ1-6, with D perhaps TRBD1 (6 bases). CDR3 length: 15 residues. V was clipped by 4 bases and J by 10 bases, with 17 bases between them. Per germline, CDR1 LGHDT and CDR2 YNNKEL (reference sequence). CDR3 nucleotides: TGTGCCAGCAGCCGACAGGACAGTTCTGGCTCACCCCTCCACTTT. Translated: CASSRQDSSGSPLHF.

The V and J genes are TRBV7-3 and TRBJ2-6; D is perhaps TRBD1 (6 bases). This CDR3 is 17 amino acids long. Germline CDR1 SGHTA, CDR2 FQGTGA. Trimming stripped 4 bases from V and 0 bases from J, with 13 bases between. This chain's CDR3 is CASSSWTQGSGANVLTF. As DNA, the CDR3 is TGTGCCAGCAGCTCTTGGACACAGGGCTCTGGGGCCAACGTCCTGACTTTC.

This chain connects TRBV15 to TRBJ2-7; D unclear. The CDR3 consists of 15 residues. V lost 0 bases and J lost 2, with 11 bases in between. Germline CDR1 is LNHNV and CDR2 is YYDKDF (reference sequence). CDR3 residues: CATSREATATYEQYF. The DNA of the CDR3 is TGTGCCACCAGCAGAGAGGCGACTGCCACCTACGAGCAGTACTTC.

The chain uses TRBV5-1 and TRBJ2-2, with D tentatively TRBD2 (5 bases). V lost 2 bases, J lost 4 bases, and 9 bases lay in between. Per germline, CDR1 SGHRS and CDR2 YFSETQ. CDR3 size: 14 residues. Here the CDR3 DNA reads TGCGCCAGCAGCTTCTTTGAGGGCACCGGGGAGCTGTTTTTT. Encoded protein: CASSFFEGTGELFF.

There are a few counts of this clone. V and J are TRBV12-3 or TRBV12-4 and TRBJ2-1; tentatively, D is TRBD2 (6 bases). Trimming took 3 bases from V and 5 from J, leaving 8 bases between them. The CDR3 length is 13 residues. The CDR3 coding sequence is TGTGCCAGCAGTTTGGACTATGACAATGAGCAGTTCTTC. Protein product: CASSLDYDNEQFF.